This T cell receptor beta chain was observed in a study of blood T cell repertoires in COVID-19. Study-wide background: COVID-19 samples from acute and convalescent phases originated in the United States, Italy and Spain. T cells, B-cell-depleted T cells, or PBMCs supplied cDNA or gDNA.

This clone was counted many times. As handled by the study authors: Estimates of nucleated cell counts were drawn from the amplification of reference gene primers. Repertoires were generated with immunoSEQ multiplex PCR, while TCRdb's copy carries only in-frame clones and drops some. The V and J calls and clone size are taken from that table; D and trimming were inferred from the DNA. The sample holds under 150,000 clones, 60% to 80% seen once. The germline gives CDR1 LNHDA, CDR2 SQIVND (reference sequence). CDR3 length equals 15 residues. With 5 bases clipped from V and 5 bases from J, the junction kept 9 bases outside the gene matches.

Sequenced: peripheral blood. The TCR sequence derives from a woman aged 50 to 60 with active or convalescent COVID-19. The chain has TRBV19 and TRBJ2-7; 10 positions agree with TRBD2. CDR3 loop: CASSLGLAPPDEQYF. CDR3 DNA sequence: TGTGCCAGTAGTTTGGGACTAGCGCCGCCTGACGAGCAGTACTTC.